Detailed here is one T cell receptor (beta chain). This clonotype has just a few counts. The clone's antigen remains unknown. The input lacks base qualities; no much larger clone sits a single base away. The data stem from a study of response to subunit inactivated influenza vaccine (dated by TCRdb to 2017 to 2018). Describing the broader study: Deep quantitative profiling of the T cell receptor repertoire was used in the study to follow responses to a trivalent subunit inactivated influenza vaccine.

The library was made by RT-PCR. Instrument used: Illumina HiSeq 2500. TCRdb reprocessing: public reads trimmed at Q25 with fastp, clones called with MiXCR, in-frame beta chains kept. Every entry covers one CDR3 protein and lists the most common genes and DNA from its rows. For this sample there are roughly 290,000 distinct CDR3 sequences; just over 20% appear just once. The ten largest clones represent roughly 10% of the sample. General study outcomes and caveats: According to the authors, only a limited number of new T cells may be recruited by each seasonal influenza vaccination.

The CDR3 measures 13 amino acids from cysteine to phenylalanine. Just the 39-base CDR3 DNA is kept, in frame starting at base 1. V ends up 5 bases short and J 4 bases short, with an unmatched junction base count of 4. Looking up the germline V gene (reference sequence) yields CDR1 DFQATT and CDR2 SNEGSKA. The chain was built from TRBV20-1 and TRBJ2-2, and 7 junctional nucleotides match TRBD1. The sample was PBMCs from blood, taken 21 months after vaccination. The TCR comes from a man in his fifties or sixties who received an inactivated influenza vaccine. Donor details come from another sample of the same person, matched by shared clones. The bases read TGCAGTGCTTACGACAGGGCCACCGGGGAGCTGTTTTTT. It translates to CSAYDRATGELFF.